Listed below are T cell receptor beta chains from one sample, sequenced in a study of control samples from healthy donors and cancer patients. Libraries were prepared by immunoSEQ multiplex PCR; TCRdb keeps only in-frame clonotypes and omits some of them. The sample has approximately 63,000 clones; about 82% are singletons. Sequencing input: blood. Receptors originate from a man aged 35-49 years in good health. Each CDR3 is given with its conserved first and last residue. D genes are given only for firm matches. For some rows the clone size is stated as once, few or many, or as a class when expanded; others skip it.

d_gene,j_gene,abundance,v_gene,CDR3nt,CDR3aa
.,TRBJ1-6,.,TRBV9,TGTGCCAGCAGCGGAAGGGAACAACGGAATTCACCCCTCCACTTT,CASSGREQRNSPLHF
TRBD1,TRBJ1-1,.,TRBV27,TGTGCCAGCGGCTCTTACAGGGGGTGGTTAGCTTTCTTT,CASGSYRGWLAFF
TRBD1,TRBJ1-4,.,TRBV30,TGTGCCCTCCGACAGGGGCTAAAACTGTTTTTT,CALRQGLKLFF
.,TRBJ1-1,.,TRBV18,TGTGCCAGCTCATCTGACAGAAACACTGAAGCTTTCTTT,CASSSDRNTEAFF
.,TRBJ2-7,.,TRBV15,TGTGCCACCAGCGGATCACGGGCCGAGCAGTACTTC,CATSGSRAEQYF
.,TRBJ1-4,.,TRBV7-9,TGTGCCAGCAGCTTAGGCCAGGATATAATAACTAATGAAAAACTGTTTTTT,CASSLGQDIITNEKLFF
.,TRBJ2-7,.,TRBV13,TGTGCCAGCAGCTTAATGTCAGTGGCGCGCGAGCAGTACTTC,CASSLMSVAREQYF
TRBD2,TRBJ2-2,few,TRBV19,TGTGCCAGTAGGACTAGCGGGATGGACACCGGGGAGCTGTTTTTT,CASRTSGMDTGELFF
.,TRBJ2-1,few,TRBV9,TGTGCCAGCAGCGTAGGGATAAACAATGATCAGTTCTTC,CASSVGINNDQFF
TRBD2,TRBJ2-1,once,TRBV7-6,TGTGCCAGCAGTAGTGGGACTAGCCATACGAGCGAGCAGTTCTTC,CASSSGTSHTSEQFF
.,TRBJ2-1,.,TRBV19,TGTGCCAGTAGTATAATCTTTGGGCAGGCGTTTAAGGAGCAGTTCTTC,CASSIIFGQAFKEQFF
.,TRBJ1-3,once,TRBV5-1,TGCGCCAGCAGCCTAATACAGGGATCTGGAAACACCATATATTTT,CASSLIQGSGNTIYF
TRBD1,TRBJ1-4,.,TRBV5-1,TGCGCCAGCAGCCCACAGGGGACTAATGAAAAACTGTTTTTT,CASSPQGTNEKLFF
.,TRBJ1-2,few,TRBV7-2,TGTGCCAGCAGCTTATCCATGACTCCAGTATCGTATGGCTACACCTTC,CASSLSMTPVSYGYTF
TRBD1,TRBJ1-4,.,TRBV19,TGTGCCAGTAGTCGCGGGGGACAGGGGGATGAAAAACTGTTTTTT,CASSRGGQGDEKLFF
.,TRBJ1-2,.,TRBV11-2,TGTGCCAGCAGCCCTCACTCCCGCTCTAACTATGGCTACACCTTC,CASSPHSRSNYGYTF
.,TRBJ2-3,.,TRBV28,TGTGCCAGCTCAGGGGGGACAGATACGCAGTATTTT,CASSGGTDTQYF
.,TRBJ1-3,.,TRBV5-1,TGCGCCAGCAGCTTGGACGGGTCCTACTCTGGAAACACCATATATTTT,CASSLDGSYSGNTIYF
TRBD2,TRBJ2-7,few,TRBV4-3,TGCGCCAGCAGCCAAGCCCCTAGCGGGAACTACGAGCAGTACTTC,CASSQAPSGNYEQYF
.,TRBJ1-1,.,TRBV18,TGTGCCAGCTCACCGACAGTCCCGAACACTGAAGCTTTCTTT,CASSPTVPNTEAFF
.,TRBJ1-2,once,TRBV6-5,TGTGCCAGCAGTTTTGGGGCAAACTATGGCTACACCTTC,CASSFGANYGYTF
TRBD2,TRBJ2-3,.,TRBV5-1,TGCGCCAGCAGCTTGGGGGCTACTAGCGTAGGCACAGATACGCAGTATTTT,CASSLGATSVGTDTQYF
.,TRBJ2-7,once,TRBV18,TGTGCCAGCTCACCAAGTGATGCCCGTCGTGCCGAGCAGTACTTC,CASSPSDARRAEQYF
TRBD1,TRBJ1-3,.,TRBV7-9,TGTGCCAGCAGCCCGACAGGGAATGCGGCCGGAAACACCATATATTTT,CASSPTGNAAGNTIYF
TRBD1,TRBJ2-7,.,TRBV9,TGTGCCAGCAGCTCCAGGACAGGGGGGGGAAACGAGCAGTACTTC,CASSSRTGGGNEQYF
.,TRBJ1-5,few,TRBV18,TGTGCCAGCTCACCACAAAGGGATTCTCAGCCCCAGCATTTT,CASSPQRDSQPQHF
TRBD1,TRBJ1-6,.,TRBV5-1,TGCGCCAGCAGCCCGACAGGGGGTAAGGGGTCACCCCTCCACTTT,CASSPTGGKGSPLHF
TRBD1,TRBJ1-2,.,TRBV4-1,TGCGCCAGCAGCCAGACGGGACAGGTCTACTATGGCTACACCTTC,CASSQTGQVYYGYTF
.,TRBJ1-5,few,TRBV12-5,TGTGCTAGTGGTCTTGGGCTTGGCAATCAGCCCCAGCATTTT,CASGLGLGNQPQHF
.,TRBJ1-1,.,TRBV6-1,TGTGCCAGCAGAGAAGGCGGGACATATTACACTGAAGCTTTCTTT,CASREGGTYYTEAFF
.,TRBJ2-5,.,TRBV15,TGTGCCACCAGCAGAGATGGACAGCACCAAGAGACCCAGTACTTC,CATSRDGQHQETQYF
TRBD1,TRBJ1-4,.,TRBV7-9,TGTGCCAGCAGCTTAGGGACAGGGGATGAAAAACTGTTTTTT,CASSLGTGDEKLFF
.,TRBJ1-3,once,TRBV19,TGTGCCAGTAGTATGGCAGCTGGTTCTGGAAACACCATATATTTT,CASSMAAGSGNTIYF
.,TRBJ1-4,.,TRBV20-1,TGCAGTGCTAGTCTGGGGGGAAGAATTGAAAAACTGTTTTTT,CSASLGGRIEKLFF
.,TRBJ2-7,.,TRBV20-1,TGCAGTGCTAGTGCCGCGGACTACGAGCAGTACTTC,CSASAADYEQYF
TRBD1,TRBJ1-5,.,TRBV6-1,TGTGCCAGCAGTTCCACAGGGGACGGGCAGCCCCAGCATTTT,CASSSTGDGQPQHF
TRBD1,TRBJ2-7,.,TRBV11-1,TGTGCCAGCAGCTTACCTGGGACAGGGATCTACGAGCAGTACTTC,CASSLPGTGIYEQYF
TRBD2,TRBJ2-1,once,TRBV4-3,TGCGCCAGCAGCCAACAATTCGGACTAGCGGGAAAAAATGAGCAGTTCTTC,CASSQQFGLAGKNEQFF
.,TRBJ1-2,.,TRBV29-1,TGCAGCGCCTGGGATGGGGGGCAGGGCTACACCTTC,CSAWDGGQGYTF
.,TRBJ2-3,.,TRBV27,TGTGCCAGCAGTTTAATTGGCGGGAAAGCAATCTTCACAGATACGCAGTATTTT,CASSLIGGKAIFTDTQYF
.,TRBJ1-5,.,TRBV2,TGTGCCAGCAGTGGAGGGAGGAATCAGCCCCAGCATTTT,CASSGGRNQPQHF
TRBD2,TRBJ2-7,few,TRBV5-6,TGTGCCAGCAGCTTTACTAGCGGGAGAGGTGAGCAGTACTTC,CASSFTSGRGEQYF
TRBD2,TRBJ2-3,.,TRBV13,TGTGCCAGCAGCTTCGGGACTAGCGGGATATCCCCAGATACGCAGTATTTT,CASSFGTSGISPDTQYF